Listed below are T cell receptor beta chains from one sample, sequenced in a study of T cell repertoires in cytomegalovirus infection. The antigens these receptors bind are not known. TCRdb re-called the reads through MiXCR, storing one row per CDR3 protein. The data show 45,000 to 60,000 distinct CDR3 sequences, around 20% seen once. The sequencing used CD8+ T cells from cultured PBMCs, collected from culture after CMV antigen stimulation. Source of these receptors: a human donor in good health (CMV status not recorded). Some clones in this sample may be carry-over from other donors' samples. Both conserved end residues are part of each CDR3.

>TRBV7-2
CASSLADRNNEQFF
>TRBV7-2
CASSWLAGGPQEQFF
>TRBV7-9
CASSDPYEQYF
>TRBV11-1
CASSLDLATYNEQFF
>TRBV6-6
CASVAGNTIYF
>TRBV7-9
CASSGDLSPHNEQFF
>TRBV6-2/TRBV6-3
CASSYSERGLYQETQYF
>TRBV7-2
CASSVQGERYEQYF
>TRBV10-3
CATLGREGFTDTQYF
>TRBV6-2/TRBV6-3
CASSRPNYGYTF
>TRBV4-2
CASSQGATVSYEQYF
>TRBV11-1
CASSRILGTASGNTIYF
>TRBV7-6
CASSLAPRKLSYNEQFF
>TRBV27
CASSLTSGSYEQYF
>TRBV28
CASSSVTSGSSYNEQFF
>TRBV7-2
CASSPAGGVYEQYF
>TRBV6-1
CASSRRQGVTYEQYF
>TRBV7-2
CASSLGSGHSYEQYF
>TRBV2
CASSALAGGQETQYF
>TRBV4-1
CASSQDPDNEQFF
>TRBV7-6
CASSFRDSSYNEQFF
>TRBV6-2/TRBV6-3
CASSYSGGSRNEQYF
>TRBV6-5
CASSYTRGEQYF
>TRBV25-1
CASSDPTGYNEQFF
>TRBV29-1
CSVESDRDTEAFF
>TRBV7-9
CASSPPSGITDTQYF
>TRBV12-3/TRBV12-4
CASAGGATYEQYF
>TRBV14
CASSQWQGAGNEQFF
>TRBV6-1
CASNKDSNQPQHF
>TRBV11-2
CASSLRVAGDEADTQYF
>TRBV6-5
CASSYGGTYEQYF
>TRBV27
CASKTGRYYGYTF
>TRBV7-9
CASSSTGRLFYGYTF
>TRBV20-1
CSARGQGSRRGHEQYF
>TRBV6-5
CASSYSSTGDAPEAFF
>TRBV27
CASSTREGQGAGGEQYF
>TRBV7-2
CASSSVRQADTQYF
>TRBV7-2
CASRLAGDNEQFF
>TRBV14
CASSPDRYNEQFF